The clone carrying this T cell receptor beta chain was observed a single time. Its antigen is not known. Data came from immunoSEQ multiplex PCR; TCRdb stores just in-frame clones and leaves some out. The table lists around 110,000 clones, more than 70% of them singletons, with about 6.6% in the top ten. These data are taken from a study of T cell responses to AZD1222 COVID-19 vaccine. Across the whole study: Some second doses came at about 4 weeks and others at about 12 weeks; these were pooled. Study-wide results and limits: White British donors predominated, females outnumbered males, and clonal diversity was possibly underestimated.

V lost 4 bases and J lost 3; bases outside the gene matches: 3. Germline V gives CDR1 SGHRS, CDR2 YFSETQ. The CDR3 has 13 amino acids. The source was peripheral blood, collected on day 0 of AZD1222 vaccination. V gene TRBV5-1 combines with J gene TRBJ1-2; 7 bases are shared with TRBD1. This sequence originates from an adult in good health. The CDR3 loop reads CASSPDRDYGYTF. The CDR3 nucleotides read TGCGCCAGCAGCCCCGACAGGGACTATGGCTACACCTTC. The full variable domain, its missing parts supplied by reference TRBV5-1 and TRBJ1-2, is KAGVTQTPRYLIKTRGQQVTLSCSPISGHRSVSWYQQTPGQGLQFLFEYFSETQRNKGNFPGRFSGRQFSNSRSEMNVSTLELGDSALYLCASSPDRDYGYTFGSGTRLTVV.